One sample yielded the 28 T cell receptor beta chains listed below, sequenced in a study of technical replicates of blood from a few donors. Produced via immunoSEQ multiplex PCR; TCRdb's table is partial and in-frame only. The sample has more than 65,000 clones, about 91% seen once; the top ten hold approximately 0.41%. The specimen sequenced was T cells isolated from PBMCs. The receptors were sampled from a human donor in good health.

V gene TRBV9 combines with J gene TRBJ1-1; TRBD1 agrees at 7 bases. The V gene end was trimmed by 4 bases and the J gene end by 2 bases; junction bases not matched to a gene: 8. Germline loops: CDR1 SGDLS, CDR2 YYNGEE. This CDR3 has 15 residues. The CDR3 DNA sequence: TGTGCCAGCAGCTTAGACAGGGAGTTTAACACTGAAGCTTTCTTT. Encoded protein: CASSLDREFNTEAFF.

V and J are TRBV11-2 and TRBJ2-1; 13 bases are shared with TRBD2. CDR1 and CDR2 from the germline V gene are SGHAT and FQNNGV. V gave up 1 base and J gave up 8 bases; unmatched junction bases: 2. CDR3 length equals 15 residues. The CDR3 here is CASSLGTSGSHEQFF. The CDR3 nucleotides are TGTGCCAGCAGCTTAGGGACTAGCGGGAGTCATGAGCAGTTCTTC.

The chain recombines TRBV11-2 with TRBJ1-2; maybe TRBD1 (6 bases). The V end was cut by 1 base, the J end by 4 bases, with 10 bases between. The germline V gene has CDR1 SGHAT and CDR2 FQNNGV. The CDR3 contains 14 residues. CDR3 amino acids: CASSLATGSYGYTF. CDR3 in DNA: TGTGCCAGCAGCTTAGCGACAGGATCCTATGGCTACACCTTC. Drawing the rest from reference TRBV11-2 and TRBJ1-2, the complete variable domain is EAGVAQSPRYKIIEKRQSVAFWCNPISGHATLYWYQQILGQGPKLLIQFQNNGVVDDSQLPKDRFSAERLKGVDSTLKIQPAKLEDSAVYLCASSLATGSYGYTFGSGTRLTVV.

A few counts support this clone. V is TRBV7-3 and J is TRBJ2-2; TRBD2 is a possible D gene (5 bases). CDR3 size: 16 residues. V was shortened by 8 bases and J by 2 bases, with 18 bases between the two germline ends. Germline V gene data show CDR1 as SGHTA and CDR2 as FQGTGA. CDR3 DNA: TGTGCCAGCCAGATTCTGGGGAGTCCCAACACCGGGGAGCTGTTTTTT. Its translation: CASQILGSPNTGELFF.

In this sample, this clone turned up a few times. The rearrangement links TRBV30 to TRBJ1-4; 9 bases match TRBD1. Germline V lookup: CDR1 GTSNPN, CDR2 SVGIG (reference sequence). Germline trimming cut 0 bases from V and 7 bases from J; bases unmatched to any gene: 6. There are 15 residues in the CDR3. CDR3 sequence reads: CAWSVRTGGGEKLFF. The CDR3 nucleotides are TGTGCCTGGAGTGTACGAACAGGGGGCGGTGAAAAACTGTTTTTT.

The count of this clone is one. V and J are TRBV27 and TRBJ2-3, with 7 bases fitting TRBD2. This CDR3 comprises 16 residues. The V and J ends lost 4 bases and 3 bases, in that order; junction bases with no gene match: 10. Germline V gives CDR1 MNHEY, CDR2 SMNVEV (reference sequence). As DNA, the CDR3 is TGTGCCAGCAGTTCACTGGCGGGAGTTTTGACAGATACGCAGTATTTT. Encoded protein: CASSSLAGVLTDTQYF.

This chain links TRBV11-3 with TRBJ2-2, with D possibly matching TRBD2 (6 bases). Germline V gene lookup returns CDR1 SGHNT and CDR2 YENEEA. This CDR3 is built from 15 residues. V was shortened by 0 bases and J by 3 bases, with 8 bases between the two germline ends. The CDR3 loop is CASSLDGTYTGELFF. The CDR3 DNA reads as TGTGCCAGCAGCTTAGATGGGACTTACACCGGGGAGCTGTTTTTT.

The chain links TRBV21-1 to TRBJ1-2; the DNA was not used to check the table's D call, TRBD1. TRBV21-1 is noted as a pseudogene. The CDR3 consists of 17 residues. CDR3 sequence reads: CASSKRAHRGRYYGYTF. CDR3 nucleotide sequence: TGTGCCAGCAGCAAGAGGGCGCACAGGGGGCGGTACTATGGCTACACCTTC.

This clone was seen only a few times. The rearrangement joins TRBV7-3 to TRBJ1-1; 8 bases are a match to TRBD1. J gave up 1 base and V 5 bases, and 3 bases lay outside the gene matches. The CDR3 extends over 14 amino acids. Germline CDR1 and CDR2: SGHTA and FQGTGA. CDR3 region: CASSPQGANTEAFF. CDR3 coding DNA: TGTGCCAGCAGCCCTCAGGGGGCGAACACTGAAGCTTTCTTT.

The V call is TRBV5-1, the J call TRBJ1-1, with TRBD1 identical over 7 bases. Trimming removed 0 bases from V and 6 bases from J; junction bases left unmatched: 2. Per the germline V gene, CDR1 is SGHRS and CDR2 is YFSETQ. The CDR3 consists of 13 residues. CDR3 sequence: CASSLGQGAEAFF. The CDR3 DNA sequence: TGCGCCAGCAGCTTGGGGCAGGGGGCTGAAGCTTTCTTT.

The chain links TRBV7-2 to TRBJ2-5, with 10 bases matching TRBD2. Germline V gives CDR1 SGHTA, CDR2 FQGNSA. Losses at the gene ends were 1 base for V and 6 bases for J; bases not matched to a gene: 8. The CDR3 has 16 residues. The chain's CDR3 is CASSLEVLAGDQTQYF. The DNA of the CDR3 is TGTGCCAGCAGCTTAGAGGTCCTAGCGGGAGATCAGACCCAGTACTTC. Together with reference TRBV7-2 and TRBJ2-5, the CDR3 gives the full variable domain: GAGVSQSPSNKVTEKGKDVELRCDPISGHTALYWYRQSLGQGLEFLIYFQGNSAPDKSGLPSDRFSAERTGGSVSTLTIQRTQQEDSAVYLCASSLEVLAGDQTQYFGPGTRLLVL.

The CDR3 protein is CASSENPGQGNVLTF. In DNA form, the CDR3 reads TGTGCCAGCAGTGAAAACCCGGGACAGGGCAACGTCCTGACTTTC. The chain combines TRBV25-1 with TRBJ2-6; TRBD1 matches at 9 bases. V trimming: 2 bases; J trimming: 9 bases; junction bases outside the gene matches: 5. The CDR3 covers 15 residues. Germline loops: CDR1 MGHDK, CDR2 SYGVNS.

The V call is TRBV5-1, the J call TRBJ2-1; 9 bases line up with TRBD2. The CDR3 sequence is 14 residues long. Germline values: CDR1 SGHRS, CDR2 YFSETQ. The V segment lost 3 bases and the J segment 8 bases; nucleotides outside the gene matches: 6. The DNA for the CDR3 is TGCGCCAGCAGCTCGGTAGCGGGAGCCGATGAGCAGTTCTTC. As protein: CASSSVAGADEQFF.

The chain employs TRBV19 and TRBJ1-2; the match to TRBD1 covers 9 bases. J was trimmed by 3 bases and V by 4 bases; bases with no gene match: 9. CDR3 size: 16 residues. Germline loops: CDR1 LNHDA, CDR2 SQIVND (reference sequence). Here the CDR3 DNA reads TGTGCCAGTAGTACTTACGGGACAGGGTTTGACTATGGCTACACCTTC. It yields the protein CASSTYGTGFDYGYTF.

The CDR3 loop reads CASSQDKTGYGYTF. Written as DNA, the CDR3 is TGTGCCAGCAGCCAAGATAAGACGGGCTATGGCTACACCTTC. The chain combines TRBV4-2 with TRBJ1-2; D gene unclear. The CDR3 is 14 residues long. The ends were cut back, 0 bases at V and 4 bases at J, with 9 bases in the middle. Germline CDR1 is LGHNA and CDR2 is YNFKEQ.

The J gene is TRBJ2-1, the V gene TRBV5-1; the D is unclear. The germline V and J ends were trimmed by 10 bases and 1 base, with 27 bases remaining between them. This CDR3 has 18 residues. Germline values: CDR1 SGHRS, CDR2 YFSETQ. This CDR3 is CASPGARARPGSYNEQFF. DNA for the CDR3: TGCGCCTCCCCCGGAGCTCGCGCTCGCCCCGGTTCCTACAATGAGCAGTTCTTC.

In nucleotides, the CDR3 is TGTGCCAGTAGTCAGGGACTAGGGGCCCCAGAGACCCAGTACTTC. Translated: CASSQGLGAPETQYF. The J gene is TRBJ2-5, the V gene TRBV19; 8 bases are a match to TRBD2. Germline CDR1 and CDR2: LNHDA and SQIVND (reference sequence). V shed 5 bases, J shed 4 bases, and the junction held 9 bases outside the gene matches. The CDR3 runs to 15 residues. Full variable domain (missing parts from reference TRBV19 and TRBJ2-5): DGGITQSPKYLFRKEGQNVTLSCEQNLNHDAMYWYRQDPGQGLRLIYYSQIVNDFQKGDIAEGYSVSREKKESFPLTVTSAQKNPTAFYLCASSQGLGAPETQYFGPGTRLLVL.

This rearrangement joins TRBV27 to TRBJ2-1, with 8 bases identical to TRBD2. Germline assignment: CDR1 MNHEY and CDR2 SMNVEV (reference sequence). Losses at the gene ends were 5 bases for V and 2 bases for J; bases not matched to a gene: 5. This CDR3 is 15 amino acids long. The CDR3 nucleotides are TGTGCCAGCAGTACAACTAGCGGAGCCTACAATGAGCAGTTCTTC. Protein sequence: CASSTTSGAYNEQFF.

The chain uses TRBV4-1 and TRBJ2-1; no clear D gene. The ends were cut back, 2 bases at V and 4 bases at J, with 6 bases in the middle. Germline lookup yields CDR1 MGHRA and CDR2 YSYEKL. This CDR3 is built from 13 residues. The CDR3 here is CASSQWSYNEQFF. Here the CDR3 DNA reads TGCGCCAGCAGCCAATGGAGTTACAATGAGCAGTTCTTC.

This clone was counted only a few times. DNA of the CDR3: TGCAGCGTTGGATCCTCGGTGAACACTGAAGCTTTCTTT. This encodes CSVGSSVNTEAFF. This chain uses TRBV29-1 with TRBJ1-1; no clear D gene. The CDR3 contains 13 residues. Between the trimmed V and J ends, which lost 4 bases and 0 bases, there was a span of 9 bases. Germline V gene sequence: CDR1 SQVTM, CDR2 ANQGSEA.

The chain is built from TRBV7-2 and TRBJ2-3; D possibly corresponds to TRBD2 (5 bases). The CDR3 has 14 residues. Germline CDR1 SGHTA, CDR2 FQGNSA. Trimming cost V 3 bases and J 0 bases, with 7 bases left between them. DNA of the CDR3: TGTGCCAGCAGCTTCAGCGGTAGCACAGATACGCAGTATTTT. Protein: CASSFSGSTDTQYF.

The CDR3 region has the DNA TGCGCCAGCAGCGTAAGCGGGACGGATGATGAAAAACTGTTTTTT. Its translation: CASSVSGTDDEKLFF. The chain has TRBV5-1 and TRBJ1-4, with D possibly TRBD1 on 5 matching bases. CDR1 and CDR2 (germline): SGHRS, YFSETQ. The CDR3 runs 15 residues. V was trimmed by 4 bases and J by 6 bases, leaving 16 bases between them. The full variable domain, its missing parts supplied by reference TRBV5-1 and TRBJ1-4, is KAGVTQTPRYLIKTRGQQVTLSCSPISGHRSVSWYQQTPGQGLQFLFEYFSETQRNKGNFPGRFSGRQFSNSRSEMNVSTLELGDSALYLCASSVSGTDDEKLFFGSGTQLSVL.

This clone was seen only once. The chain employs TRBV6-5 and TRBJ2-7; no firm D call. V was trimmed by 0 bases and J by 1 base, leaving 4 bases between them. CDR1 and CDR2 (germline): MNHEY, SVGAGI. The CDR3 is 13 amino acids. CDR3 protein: CASSYSESYEQYF. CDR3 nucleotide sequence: TGTGCCAGCAGTTACTCGGAGTCCTACGAGCAGTACTTC.

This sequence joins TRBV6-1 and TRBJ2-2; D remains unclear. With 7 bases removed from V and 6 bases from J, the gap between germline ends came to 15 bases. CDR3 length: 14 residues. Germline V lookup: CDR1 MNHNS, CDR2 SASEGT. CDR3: CASNSWITSGELFF. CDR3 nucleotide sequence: TGTGCCAGCAACAGTTGGATTACGTCCGGGGAGCTGTTTTTT.

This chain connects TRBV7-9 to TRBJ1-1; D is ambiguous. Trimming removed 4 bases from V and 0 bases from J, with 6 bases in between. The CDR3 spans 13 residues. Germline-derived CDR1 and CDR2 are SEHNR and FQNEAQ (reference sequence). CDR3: CASSSSMNTEAFF. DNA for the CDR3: TGTGCCAGCAGCTCTAGCATGAACACTGAAGCTTTCTTT.

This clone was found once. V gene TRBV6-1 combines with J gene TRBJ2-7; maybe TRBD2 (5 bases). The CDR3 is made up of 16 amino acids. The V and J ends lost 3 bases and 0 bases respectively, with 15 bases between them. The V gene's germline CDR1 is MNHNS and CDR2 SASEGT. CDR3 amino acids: CASSEYGGRSSYEQYF. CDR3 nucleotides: TGTGCCAGCAGTGAGTATGGCGGGCGAAGCTCCTACGAGCAGTACTTC.

In DNA, the CDR3 is TGTGCCAGTAGTAGCCCTGACAGGACGAACACTGAAGCTTTCTTT. It yields the protein CASSSPDRTNTEAFF. The rearrangement joins TRBV19 to TRBJ1-1, with D possibly being TRBD1 (6 bases). CDR1 is LNHDA and CDR2 is SQIVND in the germline V gene (reference sequence). The CDR3 consists of 15 residues. V lost 4 bases, J lost 1 base, and 13 bases lay in between.

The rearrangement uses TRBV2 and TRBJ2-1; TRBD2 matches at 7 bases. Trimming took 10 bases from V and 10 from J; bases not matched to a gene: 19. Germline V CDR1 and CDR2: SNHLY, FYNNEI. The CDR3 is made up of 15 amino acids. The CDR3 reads CATQSRDYSPIEQFF. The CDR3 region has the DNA TGTGCCACCCAGAGCCGGGACTATTCTCCTATCGAGCAGTTCTTC.